The clone carrying this T cell receptor (beta chain) showed up many times. The record originates from a study of T-cell memory formation after mild COVID-19. Trimming took off 4 bases at V and 8 bases at J, with 9 bases between the two ends. The CDR3 covers 11 residues. Germline CDR1 SQVTM, CDR2 ANQGSEA. TCRdb reprocessed the 5' RACE reads via MiXCR and lists one record per CDR3 protein. The repertoire holds about 84,000 distinct CDR3 sequences, with approximately 15% as singletons. This chain uses TRBV29-1 with TRBJ2-1; no firm D call. The source of this sequence is an adult woman who had mild COVID-19 (a few samples of this study predate the infection). Cell type and time point are not known. The sample was PBMCs or a T cell subset sorted from them (not recorded which). In DNA form, the CDR3 reads TGCAGCGTTGTTGGTATGGATGAGCAGTTCTTC. Residues: CSVVGMDEQFF.